This T cell receptor beta chain comes out of a study of T cells after somatic rescue of genetic block. V trimming: 4 bases; J trimming: 6 bases; junction bases outside the gene matches: 8. Germline CDR1 SGDLS, CDR2 YYNGEE. This CDR3 is 16 amino acids long. The protocol was immunoSEQ multiplex PCR, while the TCRdb copy is restricted to in-frame clones and leaves out a portion. Of around 64,000 clones listed, around 90% were seen once; the top ten hold about 3%. The sequence came from a man aged 35 to 55. This sequence joins TRBV9 and TRBJ2-1; 12 bases align to TRBD2. The sample consisted of peripheral blood mononuclear cells (PBMCs). The CDR3 nucleotides are TGTGCCAGCAGCCCCTCTGCGACTAGCGGGGGCAATGAGCAGTTCTTC. Translation gives CASSPSATSGGNEQFF.